This T cell receptor beta chain was sequenced in a study of blood T cell repertoires in COVID-19. Authors' methods: Reference gene primer amplification gave nucleated cell count estimates. Libraries were prepared by immunoSEQ multiplex PCR; TCRdb keeps only in-frame clonotypes and omits some of them. Clone size and the V and J calls come from that table; the DNA yielded D and trimming. The sample has 120,000 or so clones; less than 90% are singletons. This CDR3 region has 13 residues. The V gene end was trimmed by 6 bases and the J gene end by 4 bases; junction bases not matched to a gene: 5. From germline, CDR1 is LNHDA and CDR2 SQIVND (reference sequence).

The gene calls are TRBV19 and TRBJ1-2; 7 bases agree with TRBD1. The sample comprised peripheral blood. The TCR originated in a woman aged 80 or older with acute or convalescent COVID-19. CDR3 region: CASSQTGFYGYTF. The CDR3 DNA sequence: TGTGCCAGTAGCCAGACAGGGTTCTATGGCTACACCTTC. The full variable domain, completed using reference TRBV19 and TRBJ1-2, is DGGITQSPKYLFRKEGQNVTLSCEQNLNHDAMYWYRQDPGQGLRLIYYSQIVNDFQKGDIAEGYSVSREKKESFPLTVTSAQKNPTAFYLCASSQTGFYGYTFGSGTRLTVV.